A single sample gave rise to the 19 T cell receptor beta chains below, sequenced in a study of cytomegalovirus exposure and HLA in healthy donors. The PCR used 60 Vbeta and 13 Jbeta primers. Repertoires were generated with immunoSEQ multiplex PCR, while TCRdb's copy carries only in-frame clones and drops some. Of around 170,000 clones in the sample, about 82% were seen once. Material: PBMCs. The receptors stem from a woman aged 25 to 45 in good health and CMV-seronegative.

V is TRBV19 and J is TRBJ2-1; 8 bases are shared with TRBD1. Germline assignment: CDR1 LNHDA and CDR2 SQIVND (reference sequence). The CDR3 extends over 14 amino acids. With 5 bases clipped from V and 8 bases from J, the junction kept 8 bases outside the gene matches. CDR3 coding DNA: TGTGCCAGTAGTCGGGACAGGTGGGCGGATGAGCAGTTCTTC. This sequence encodes CASSRDRWADEQFF.

This clone has a single count. V and J are TRBV9 and TRBJ2-7; 10 bases are a match to TRBD1. V dropped 7 bases and J dropped 4; count of bases not matched to a gene: 11. The germline CDR1 and CDR2 sequences are SGDLS and YYNGEE. This CDR3 comprises 15 residues. The CDR3 sequence: CASSRGQGIIYEQYF. The DNA of the CDR3 is TGTGCCAGCTCCCGGGGACAGGGGATTATTTACGAGCAGTACTTC.

This clone appeared a few times. The V call is TRBV6-5, the J call TRBJ1-6; no clear D gene. The CDR3 contains 14 residues. Germline assignment: CDR1 MNHEY and CDR2 SVGAGI. Trimming left V 2 bases short and J 7 bases short, with 9 bases between. The CDR3 DNA follows: TGTGCCAGCAGTTACCTTAGAATGAATTCACCCCTCCACTTT. It translates to CASSYLRMNSPLHF.

The count of this clone is one. V gene TRBV28 combines with J gene TRBJ1-3, with D uncertain. The V and J ends lost 3 bases and 0 bases respectively, with 6 bases between them. Germline CDR1 is MDHEN and CDR2 is SYDVKM. CDR3 length equals 14 residues. The CDR3 sequence: CASSFRGSGNTIYF. The CDR3 coding sequence is TGTGCCAGCAGTTTCCGGGGCTCTGGAAACACCATATATTTT.

The chain carries TRBV2 and TRBJ2-1, with 8 nucleotides matching TRBD2. The CDR3 covers 15 residues. The V gene end was trimmed by 4 bases and the J gene end by 0 bases; junction bases not matched to a gene: 2. Per germline, CDR1 SNHLY and CDR2 FYNNEI. In DNA, the CDR3 is TGTGCCAGCAGTGTGGCGGGGGGCTCCTACAATGAGCAGTTCTTC. The encoded protein is CASSVAGGSYNEQFF. Full variable domain (remainder filled in from reference TRBV2 and TRBJ2-1): EPEVTQTPSHQVTQMGQEVILRCVPISNHLYFYWYRQILGQKVEFLVSFYNNEISEKSEIFDDQFSVERPDGSNFTLKIRSTKLEDSAMYFCASSVAGGSYNEQFFGPGTRLTVL.

J is TRBJ1-6 and V is TRBV7-9, with 9 bases aligning to TRBD1. Germline CDR1 SEHNR, CDR2 FQNEAQ (reference sequence). J lost 4 bases, V lost 4 bases, and 11 bases had no gene match. The CDR3 is made up of 18 amino acids. CDR3 coding DNA: TGTGCCAGCAGCTCCTCCCCGGGACAGGGTAATTATAATTCACCCCTCCACTTT. Translating gives CASSSSPGQGNYNSPLHF.

The gene calls are TRBV7-2 and TRBJ2-7; 9 positions match TRBD1. Germline values: CDR1 SGHTA, CDR2 FQGNSA. The J segment lost 0 bases and the V segment lost 5 bases, leaving 2 bases of the junction unmatched. CDR3 length: 14 residues. The CDR3 spells CASSKDRGSYEQYF. CDR3 in DNA: TGTGCCAGCAGCAAGGACAGGGGCTCCTACGAGCAGTACTTC.

A single count supports this clone. The chain employs TRBV5-1 and TRBJ2-7; possibly TRBD2 for D (6 bases). CDR1 and CDR2 from the germline V gene are SGHRS and YFSETQ. The CDR3 runs 16 residues. The V end lost 5 bases, the J end lost 4 bases, and 22 bases lay between the germline ends. CDR3 DNA sequence: TGCGCCAGCAGTCGAAACAGCGGGTCGGACGGGTACGAGCAGTACTTC. Its translation is CASSRNSGSDGYEQYF.

In this sample, this clone turned up a few times. This rearrangement joins TRBV19 to TRBJ2-6; 9 bases agree with TRBD1. The CDR3 is 18 amino acids. Germline values: CDR1 LNHDA, CDR2 SQIVND (reference sequence). V dropped 0 bases and J dropped 0; count of bases not matched to a gene: 3. The CDR3 DNA reads as TGTGCCAGTAGTATAGATACAGGGGGCGCCTCTGGGGCCAACGTCCTGACTTTC. Its translation: CASSIDTGGASGANVLTF.

This clone has more than one count but fewer than ten. The V call is TRBV6-5, the J call TRBJ1-5; tentatively, D is TRBD1 (6 bases). V was trimmed by 2 bases and J by 2 bases, leaving 7 bases between them. Germline V gene sequence: CDR1 MNHEY, CDR2 SVGAGI. The CDR3 extends over 14 amino acids. The CDR3 coding sequence is TGTGCCAGCAGTTACGCAGGGGGCAATCAGCCCCAGCATTTT. Translation gives CASSYAGGNQPQHF.

This clone was detected once. This chain links TRBV15 with TRBJ1-1, with 8 nucleotides matching TRBD1. The CDR3 length is 16 residues. The germline V gene encodes CDR1 LNHNV and CDR2 YYDKDF (reference sequence). J lost 5 bases, V lost 1 base, and 9 bases had no gene match. Here the CDR3 reads CATSRGRDRRLTEAFF. CDR3 sequence (DNA): TGTGCCACCAGCAGAGGCCGGGACAGGCGGTTGACTGAAGCTTTCTTT.

This clone came up once. The genes are TRBV27 and TRBJ1-4; a possible D gene is TRBD1 (5 bases). V shed 3 bases and J shed 3 bases, with 8 bases lying between them. This CDR3 spans 14 amino acids. CDR1 and CDR2 (germline): MNHEY, SMNVEV (reference sequence). CDR3 amino acids: CASSFRQSNEKLFF. Here the CDR3 DNA reads TGTGCCAGCAGTTTCCGACAGTCTAATGAAAAACTGTTTTTT.

This sequence joins TRBV6-4 and TRBJ2-3, with a weak D call TRBD1 (7 bases). This CDR3 contains 21 residues. Trimming left V 0 bases short and J 2 bases short, with 27 bases between. The germline gives CDR1 MRHNA, CDR2 SNTAGT. The CDR3 DNA follows: TGTGCCAGCAGTGACTCGACTTCGACAGGGAGGACCTCGAGGAACACAGATACGCAGTATTTT. Translated: CASSDSTSTGRTSRNTDTQYF.

This clone has more than one count but fewer than ten. This rearrangement joins TRBV4-3 to TRBJ2-3; TRBD2 matches at 11 bases. V was clipped by 0 bases and J by 4 bases; unmatched bases: 3. In germline, CDR1 is LGHNA, CDR2 YSLEER. This CDR3 has 16 residues. The chain's CDR3 is CASSQDFSGGADTQYF. DNA of the CDR3: TGCGCCAGCAGCCAAGATTTTAGCGGGGGGGCAGATACGCAGTATTTT.

The chain joins TRBV20-1 to TRBJ1-2; D gene unclear. V dropped 5 bases and J dropped 8 bases, with 6 bases sitting between them. The germline V gene has CDR1 DFQATT and CDR2 SNEGSKA (reference sequence). The CDR3 contains 9 residues. The CDR3 nucleotides read TGCAGTGCTGAGAGGGGCTACACCTTC. Translation: CSAERGYTF.

The genes are TRBV7-2 and TRBJ2-4; 7 nucleotides line up with TRBD1. J was trimmed by 6 bases and V by 5 bases; bases with no gene match: 10. The CDR3 runs 15 residues. CDR1 is SGHTA, CDR2 FQGNSA, per germline. CDR3 loop: CASSPRQGSRNIQYF. The DNA of the CDR3 is TGTGCCAGCAGCCCGCGACAGGGCTCAAGAAACATTCAGTACTTC. Combining the CDR3 with reference TRBV7-2 and TRBJ2-4 gives the whole variable domain GAGVSQSPSNKVTEKGKDVELRCDPISGHTALYWYRQSLGQGLEFLIYFQGNSAPDKSGLPSDRFSAERTGGSVSTLTIQRTQQEDSAVYLCASSPRQGSRNIQYFGAGTRLSVL.

The gene calls are TRBV6-1 and TRBJ2-1, with 11 positions matching TRBD2. This CDR3 is built from 15 residues. The germline V gene encodes CDR1 MNHNS and CDR2 SASEGT. V shed 7 bases, J shed 4 bases, and the junction held 6 bases outside the gene matches. The CDR3 DNA reads TGTGCCAGCACCGTGACTAGCGGGGAATACAATGAGCAGTTCTTC. Translated: CASTVTSGEYNEQFF.

The rearrangement uses TRBV27 and TRBJ1-2; possibly TRBD1 for D (5 bases). V was trimmed by 0 bases and J by 0 bases, leaving 17 bases between them. The CDR3 extends over 18 amino acids. Per the germline V gene, CDR1 is MNHEY and CDR2 is SMNVEV (reference sequence). Here the CDR3 reads CASSLSAGPYIANYGYTF. CDR3 bases: TGTGCCAGCAGTTTATCGGCAGGGCCGTATATAGCTAACTATGGCTACACCTTC.

V and J are TRBV10-3 and TRBJ1-6; TRBD1 matches at 8 bases. Germline V gene lookup returns CDR1 ENHRY and CDR2 SYGVKD. The V segment lost 0 bases and the J segment 7 bases; nucleotides outside the gene matches: 2. The CDR3 has 15 amino acids. The CDR3 DNA is TGTGCCATCAGTGAGTCTAGACAGGGGAATTCACCCCTCCACTTT. It encodes CAISESRQGNSPLHF.